A single T cell receptor (beta chain) is shown here with its context. As yet, its antigen is unknown. The sample originates from a study of siplizumab effects on memory and regulatory T cells. General observations from the study: Naive T cells, seemingly more diverse than memory cells, seemed major alloresponse contributors. The drug siplizumab significantly decreased the alloreactive sequences that could be traced to unstimulated CD4+ memory cells. The Treg-derived share of mappable alloreactive CD4+ clones averaged 68.8% with siplizumab and 26.9% in controls. Researchers could not give a naive or memory phenotype to roughly 75-95% of proliferating CD4+ or CD8+ clones.

Germline CDR1 reads LNHDA; CDR2 reads SQIVND (reference sequence). The CDR3 extends over 16 amino acids. Trimming removed 3 bases at V and 0 bases at J, with 12 bases between. The repertoire was sequenced with immunoSEQ multiplex PCR; TCRdb's copy has only in-frame clones and lacks some. This sample carries more than 95,000 clones, approximately 93% of them seen once, and the ten largest clones take approximately 0.62%. The sequenced sample consisted of Tregs sorted from blood. The chain has TRBV19 and TRBJ1-5; D may be TRBD1 (6 bases). The sequence was obtained from a human donor in good health. The CDR3 is CASSISGQRSNQPQHF. In DNA, the CDR3 is TGTGCCAGTAGTATCTCGGGACAACGTAGCAATCAGCCCCAGCATTTT.